This T cell receptor beta chain was captured by sequencing in a study of blood T cell repertoires in COVID-19. Study as a whole: Samples came from the United States, Italy and Spain, spanning acute and convalescent COVID-19. Sources were T cells, B-cell-depleted T cells, or PBMCs; the material itself was cDNA or gDNA.

In the authors' workflow: Cell counts per sample came from amplifying reference gene primers. Repertoires were generated with immunoSEQ multiplex PCR, while TCRdb's copy carries only in-frame clones and drops some. V and J calls and clone size follow that table, whereas D and trimming were derived from the DNA. The sample records 210,000 or so clones, about nine tenths being singletons. The germline gives CDR1 LNHDA, CDR2 SQIVND (reference sequence). This CDR3 has 15 amino acids. The J segment lost 7 bases and the V segment lost 5 bases, leaving 8 bases of the junction unmatched. The rearrangement uses TRBV19 and TRBJ1-2; 12 bases line up with TRBD1. The source of this sequence is a woman aged 55-69 years with acute or convalescent COVID-19. The sample was peripheral blood. The CDR3: CASSGTGGARAGYTF. CDR3 nucleotide sequence: TGTGCCAGTAGTGGGACAGGGGGCGCAAGGGCTGGCTACACCTTC.